This section outlines one TCR beta chain sequence together with its context. Its antigen is as yet unknown. MiXCR, run by TCRdb on the RT-PCR reads, gives a single entry per CDR3 protein. The sample comprises fewer than 250,000 distinct CDR3 sequences, 14% of which are singletons, and 26% rests with the top ten. The CDR3 length is 17 residues. CDR1 is LGHNA, CDR2 YSLEER, per germline. J gave up 3 bases and V 4 bases, and 6 bases lay outside the gene matches. This sample is part of a study of response to subunit inactivated influenza vaccine. The study, taken as a whole, reports: Each seasonal influenza vaccination, the authors suggested, recruits few new T cells.

This rearrangement joins TRBV4-3 to TRBJ2-1; 13 nucleotides align to TRBD2. This TCR came from a man between 50 and 59 years old who received an inactivated influenza vaccine. Sample: CD8+ T cells sorted from PBMCs, taken roughly 5 days after vaccination. CDR3 in amino acids: CASSPGLAGIVYNEQFF. The CDR3 DNA reads TGCGCCAGCAGCCCGGGACTAGCGGGGATAGTCTACAATGAGCAGTTCTTC.